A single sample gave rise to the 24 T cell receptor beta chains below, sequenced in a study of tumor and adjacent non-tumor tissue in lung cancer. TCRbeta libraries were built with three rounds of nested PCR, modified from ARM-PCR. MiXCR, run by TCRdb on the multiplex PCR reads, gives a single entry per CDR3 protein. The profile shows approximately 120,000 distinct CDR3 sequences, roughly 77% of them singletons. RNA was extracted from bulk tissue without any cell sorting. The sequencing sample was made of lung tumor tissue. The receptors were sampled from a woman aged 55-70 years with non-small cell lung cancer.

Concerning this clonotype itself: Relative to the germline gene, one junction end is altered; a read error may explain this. The CDR3 region has the DNA TGCAGTCCTAGGGTCGGTACACTTTACAATGAGCAGTTCTTC. It encodes CSPRVGTLYNEQFF. V is TRBV20-1 and J is TRBJ2-1; the D is unclear. The CDR3 covers 14 residues. Germline lookup yields CDR1 DFQATT and CDR2 SNEGSKA (reference sequence).

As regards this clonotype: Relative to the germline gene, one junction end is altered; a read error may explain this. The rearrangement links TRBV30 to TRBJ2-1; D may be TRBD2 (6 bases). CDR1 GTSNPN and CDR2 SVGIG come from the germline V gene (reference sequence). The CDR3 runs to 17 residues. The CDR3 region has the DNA TGTACTGCAAACGACGGGCCGGGAGCGAATTCCTACCATGAGCAGTTCTTC. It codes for CTANDGPGANSYHEQFF.

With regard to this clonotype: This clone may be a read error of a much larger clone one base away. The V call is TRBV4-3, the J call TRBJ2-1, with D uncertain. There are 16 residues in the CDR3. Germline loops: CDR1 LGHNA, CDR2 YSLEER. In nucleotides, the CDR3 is TGCGCCACCAGCCAAGATTCCCGGGCATCCTACAATGAGCAGTTCTTC. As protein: CATSQDSRASYNEQFF.

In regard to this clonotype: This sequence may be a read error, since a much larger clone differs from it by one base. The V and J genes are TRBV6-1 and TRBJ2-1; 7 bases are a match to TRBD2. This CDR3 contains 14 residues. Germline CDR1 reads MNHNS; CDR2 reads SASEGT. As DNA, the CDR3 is TGTGCCATCAGTGAAATGGGAGGGGCCGGTGAGCAGTTCTTC. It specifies CAISEMGGAGEQFF.

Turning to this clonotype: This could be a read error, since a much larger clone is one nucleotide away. In DNA, the CDR3 is TGTGCCAGCAGTTCGAGCGGGAGGGCTTCCAGGAAGCAGTTCTTC. This gives the protein CASSSSGRASRKQFF. The chain couples TRBV6-5 to TRBJ2-1, with 10 bases identical to TRBD2. The CDR3 totals 15 residues. Losses at the gene ends were 4 bases for V and 11 bases for J; bases not matched to a gene: 11. Germline V gene lookup returns CDR1 MNHEY and CDR2 SVGAGI.

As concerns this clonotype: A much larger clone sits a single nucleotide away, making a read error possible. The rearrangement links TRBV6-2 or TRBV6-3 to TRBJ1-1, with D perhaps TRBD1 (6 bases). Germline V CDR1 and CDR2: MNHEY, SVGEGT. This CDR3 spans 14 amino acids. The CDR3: CASSAGHMNSEAFF. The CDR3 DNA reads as TGTGCCAGCAGTGCGGGACACATGAACAGTGAAGCTTTCTTT.

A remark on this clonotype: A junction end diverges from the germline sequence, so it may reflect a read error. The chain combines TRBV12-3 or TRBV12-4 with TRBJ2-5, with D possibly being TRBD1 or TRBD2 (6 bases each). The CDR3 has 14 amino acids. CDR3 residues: CTSSHRGVQETQYF. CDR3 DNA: TGTACCAGCAGCCATAGGGGGGTCCAAGAGACCCAGTACTTC.

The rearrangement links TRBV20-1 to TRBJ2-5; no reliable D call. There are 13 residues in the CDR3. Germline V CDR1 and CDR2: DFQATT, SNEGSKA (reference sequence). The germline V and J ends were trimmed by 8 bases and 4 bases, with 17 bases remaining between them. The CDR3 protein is CSSSIGIVETQYF. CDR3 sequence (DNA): TGCAGTAGTAGTATAGGGATCGTAGAGACCCAGTACTTC.

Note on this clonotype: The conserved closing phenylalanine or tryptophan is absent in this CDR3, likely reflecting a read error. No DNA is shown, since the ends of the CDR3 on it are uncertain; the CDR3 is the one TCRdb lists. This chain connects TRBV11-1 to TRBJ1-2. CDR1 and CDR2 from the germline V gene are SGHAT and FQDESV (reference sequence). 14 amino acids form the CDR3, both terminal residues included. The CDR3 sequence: CANSSQGPLYGYTL.

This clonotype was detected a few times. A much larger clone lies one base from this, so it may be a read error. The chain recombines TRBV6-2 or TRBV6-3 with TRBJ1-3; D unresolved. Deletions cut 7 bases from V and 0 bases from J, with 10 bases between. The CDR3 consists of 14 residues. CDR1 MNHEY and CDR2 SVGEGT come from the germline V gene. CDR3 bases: TGTGCCAGCACTGGTTGGACCTCTGGAAACACCATATATTTT. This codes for CASTGWTSGNTIYF.

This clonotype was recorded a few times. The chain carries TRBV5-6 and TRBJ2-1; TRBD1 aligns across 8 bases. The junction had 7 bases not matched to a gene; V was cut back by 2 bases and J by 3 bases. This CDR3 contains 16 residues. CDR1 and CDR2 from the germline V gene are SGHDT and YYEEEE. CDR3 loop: CASSFFQGAFYNEQFF. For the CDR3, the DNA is TGTGCCAGCAGCTTCTTTCAGGGGGCGTTCTACAATGAGCAGTTCTTC.

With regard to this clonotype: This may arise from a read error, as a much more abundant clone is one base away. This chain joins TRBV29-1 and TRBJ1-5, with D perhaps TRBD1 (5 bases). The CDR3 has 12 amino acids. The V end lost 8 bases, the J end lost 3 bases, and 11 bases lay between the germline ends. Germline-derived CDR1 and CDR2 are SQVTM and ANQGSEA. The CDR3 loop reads CSFRDDNQPQHF. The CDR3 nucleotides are TGCAGCTTCCGGGACGACAATCAGCCCCAGCATTTT. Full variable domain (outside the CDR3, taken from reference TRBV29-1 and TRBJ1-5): SAVISQKPSRDICQRGTSLTIQCQVDSQVTMMFWYRQQPGQSLTLIATANQGSEATYESGFVIDKFPISRPNLTFSTLTVSNMSPEDSSIYLCSFRDDNQPQHFGDGTRLSIL.

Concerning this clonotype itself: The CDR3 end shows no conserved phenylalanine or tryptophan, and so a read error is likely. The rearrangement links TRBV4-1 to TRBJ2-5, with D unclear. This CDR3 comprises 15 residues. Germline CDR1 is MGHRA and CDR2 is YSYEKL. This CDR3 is CANSHLTSSWETQYL. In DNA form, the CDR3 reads TGCGCCAACAGCCACCTGACATCCTCATGGGAGACCCAGTACTTA.

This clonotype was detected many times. The CDR3 sequence: CASSQSTGIPFHEQFF. In DNA, the CDR3 is TGCGCCAGCAGCCAATCAACAGGGATACCCTTCCATGAGCAGTTCTTC. The genes are TRBV4-3 and TRBJ2-1; TRBD1 is a possible D gene (6 bases). Looked up from germline, CDR1 is LGHNA and CDR2 is YSLEER. V lost 2 bases and J lost 8, with 19 bases in between. The CDR3 covers 16 residues.

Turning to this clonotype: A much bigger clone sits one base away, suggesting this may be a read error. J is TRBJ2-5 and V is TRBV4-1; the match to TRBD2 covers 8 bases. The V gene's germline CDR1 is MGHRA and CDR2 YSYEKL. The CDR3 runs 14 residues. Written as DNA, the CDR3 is TGCGCCAGCAACCAAGGACTAGCCCAAGAGACCCAGTACTTC. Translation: CASNQGLAQETQYF.

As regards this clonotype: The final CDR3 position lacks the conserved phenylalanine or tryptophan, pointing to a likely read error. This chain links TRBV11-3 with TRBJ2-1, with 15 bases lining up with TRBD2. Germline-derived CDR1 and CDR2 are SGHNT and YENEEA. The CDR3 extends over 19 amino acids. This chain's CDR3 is CASSRQGLAGGRSYNDQFL. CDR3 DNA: TGTGCCAGCAGCCGCCAGGGACTAGCGGGGGGAAGGTCCTACAATGACCAGTTCCTC.

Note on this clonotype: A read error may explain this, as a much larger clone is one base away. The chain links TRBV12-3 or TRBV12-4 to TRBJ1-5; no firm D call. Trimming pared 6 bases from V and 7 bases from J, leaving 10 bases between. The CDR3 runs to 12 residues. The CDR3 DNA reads TGTGCCAGCAGCTCAGCGGAACAGCCCCAGCATTTT. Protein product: CASSSAEQPQHF.

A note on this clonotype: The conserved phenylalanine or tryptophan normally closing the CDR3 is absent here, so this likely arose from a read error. The CDR3 DNA is TGTGCCAGCAGCTCAGATGGAAAACAGGGCTACACCTTG. It codes for CASSSDGKQGYTL. This chain joins TRBV11-3 and TRBJ1-2; D gene ambiguous. Trimming stripped 4 bases from V and 8 bases from J, with 14 bases between. The CDR3 is 13 amino acids. The germline gives CDR1 SGHNT, CDR2 YENEEA.

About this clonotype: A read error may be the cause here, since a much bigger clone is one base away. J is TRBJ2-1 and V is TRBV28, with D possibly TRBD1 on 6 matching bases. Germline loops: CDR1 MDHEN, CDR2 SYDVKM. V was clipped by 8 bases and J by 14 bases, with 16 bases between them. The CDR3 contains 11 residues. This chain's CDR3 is CASGHRDHEFF. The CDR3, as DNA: TGTGCCAGCGGTCACAGGGACCACGAGTTCTTC.

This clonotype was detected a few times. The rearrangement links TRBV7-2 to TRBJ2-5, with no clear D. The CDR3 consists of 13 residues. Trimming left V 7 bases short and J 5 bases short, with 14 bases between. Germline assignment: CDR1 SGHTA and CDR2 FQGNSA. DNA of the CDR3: TGTGCCAGCACCCGTGCAGTAGGGGAGACCCAGTACTTC. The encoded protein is CASTRAVGETQYF.

For the CDR3, the DNA is TGTGCCAGCAGCTTAGGGGACAGGGCGCGGGTCTACGAGCAGTACTTC. Its protein product is CASSLGDRARVYEQYF. V usage is TRBV7-9 and J usage is TRBJ2-7; 9 nucleotides align to TRBD1. With V trimmed by 1 base and J by 3 bases, 7 bases remained unmatched. The CDR3 spans 16 residues. Germline V gene data show CDR1 as SEHNR and CDR2 as FQNEAQ (reference sequence).

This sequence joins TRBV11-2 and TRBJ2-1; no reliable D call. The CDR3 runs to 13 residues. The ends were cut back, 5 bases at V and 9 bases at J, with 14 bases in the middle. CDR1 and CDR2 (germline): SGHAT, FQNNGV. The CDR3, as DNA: TGTGCCAGCAGCGTTCTACGTGACACTGAGCAGTTCTTC. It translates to CASSVLRDTEQFF.

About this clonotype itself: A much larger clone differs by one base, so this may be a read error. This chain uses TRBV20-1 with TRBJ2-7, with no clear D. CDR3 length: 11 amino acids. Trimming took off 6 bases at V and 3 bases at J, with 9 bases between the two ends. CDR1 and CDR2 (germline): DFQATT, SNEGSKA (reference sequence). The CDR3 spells CSASNSYEQYF. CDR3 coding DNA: TGCAGTGCGTCGAATAGCTACGAGCAGTACTTC.

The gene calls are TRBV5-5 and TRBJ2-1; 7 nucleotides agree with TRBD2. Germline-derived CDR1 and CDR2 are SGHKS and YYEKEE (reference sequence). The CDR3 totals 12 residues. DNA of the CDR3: TGTGTCATCAGCTTGGAGCAGGGAGGGGAGTTCTTC. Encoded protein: CVISLEQGGEFF. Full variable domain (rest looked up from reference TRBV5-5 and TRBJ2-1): DAGVTQSPTHLIKTRGQQVTLRCSPISGHKSVSWYQQVLGQGPQFIFQYYEKEERGRGNFPDRFSARQFPNYSSELNVNALLLGDSALYLCVISLEQGGEFFGPGTRLTVL.